The 25 T cell receptor beta chains below all came from one sample that was sequenced in a study of blood T cells in healthy people across ages. Primers used in a second PCR of about 6 to 12 cycles were a sample-barcoded 5' primer and a J-beta primer mix. TCRdb ran MiXCR on the 5' RACE reads and lists one entry per CDR3 protein. The table records some 730,000 distinct CDR3 sequences, over 20% of them present only once. The sequenced sample consisted of blood. The receptors here all came from a man between 65 and 85 years old in good health.

The V and J genes are TRBV5-1 and TRBJ2-7; TRBD1 aligns across 8 bases. The CDR3 loop spans 14 amino acids. V shed 4 bases and J 2 bases; nucleotides not matched to a gene: 5. Germline-derived CDR1 and CDR2 are SGHRS and YFSETQ. DNA of the CDR3: TGCGCCAGCAGCACGACAGGGGAACCCTACGAGCAGTACTTC. It is translated as CASSTTGEPYEQYF.

This clonotype came up a few times. The chain is built from TRBV20-1 and TRBJ1-1; D is undetermined. The V and J ends lost 1 base and 2 bases respectively, with 5 bases between them. Germline V gene lookup returns CDR1 DFQATT and CDR2 SNEGSKA (reference sequence). The CDR3 is 12 residues long. The CDR3, as DNA: TGCAGTGCTAGAGTTCCTAACACTGAAGCTTTCTTT. The encoded protein is CSARVPNTEAFF.

As regards this clonotype: Its ends do not fully match the called genes, so a read error is possible. The V gene is TRBV30, the J gene TRBJ2-7; D may be TRBD2 (6 bases). The J call may be mistaken, given a closer DNA end match to TRBJ2-1. The CDR3 runs to 15 residues. Germline V CDR1 and CDR2: GTSNPN, SVGIG (reference sequence). The CDR3 coding sequence is TGTGCCTGGAGTTCAATGGGGGGAGGTTACATTGAGCAGTTCTTC. Translating it yields CAWSSMGGGYIEQFF.

This clonotype has just a few counts. The chain combines TRBV28 with TRBJ1-1, with 8 bases fitting TRBD1. CDR3 length equals 14 residues. Germline V lookup: CDR1 MDHEN, CDR2 SYDVKM. V lost 3 bases and J lost 11; bases outside the gene matches: 11. CDR3 protein: CASSFPQGQASAFF. The CDR3 DNA reads TGTGCCAGCAGTTTTCCCCAGGGACAGGCGTCTGCTTTCTTT.

The chain recombines TRBV5-5 with TRBJ1-2; weak D call: TRBD1 (5 bases). There are 16 residues in the CDR3. Germline assignment: CDR1 SGHKS and CDR2 YYEKEE (reference sequence). Trimming shortened V by 0 bases and J by 1 base, and 13 bases separated the two germline ends. CDR3 region: CASSLAWGNLNYGYTF. The CDR3, as DNA: TGTGCCAGCAGCTTGGCCTGGGGGAATCTTAACTATGGCTACACCTTC.

The rearrangement links TRBV14 to TRBJ2-7, with D tentatively TRBD2 (5 bases). The V gene's germline CDR1 is SGHDN and CDR2 FVKESK. Trimming cost V 0 bases and J 3 bases, with 12 bases left between them. The CDR3 length is 15 residues. The CDR3 here is CASSQDKLARYEQYV. The DNA of the CDR3 is TGTGCCAGCAGCCAAGATAAGCTAGCACGCTACGAGCAGTACGTC.

The chain is built from TRBV7-2 and TRBJ2-7, with 8 bases matching TRBD1. V was clipped by 3 bases and J by 0 bases; unmatched bases: 1. The CDR3 extends over 14 amino acids. The germline gives CDR1 SGHTA, CDR2 FQGNSA. The CDR3 nucleotides read TGTGCCAGCAGCTTCGGACAGGGCTCCTACGAGCAGTACGTC. Translating it yields CASSFGQGSYEQYV.

As regards this clonotype: A read error is likely, as this CDR3 ends without the conserved phenylalanine or tryptophan. This rearrangement joins TRBV27 to TRBJ1-2, with unresolved D. Germline CDR1 reads MNHEY; CDR2 reads SMNVEV (reference sequence). V was shortened by 6 bases and J by 4 bases, with 15 bases between the two germline ends. The CDR3 is made up of 14 amino acids. CDR3 residues: CASSRNRSGYGYTL. DNA for the CDR3: TGTGCCAGCAGCCGTAATAGGTCGGGCTATGGCTACACCCTC.

This clonotype showed up just a few times. The rearrangement uses TRBV12-3 or TRBV12-4 and TRBJ1-2; D remains unclear. There are 13 residues in the CDR3. Trimming took off 3 bases at V and 4 bases at J, with 9 bases between the two ends. In DNA form, the CDR3 reads TGTGCCAGCAGTTTTCAGGCCGCCTATGGCTACACCTTC. Its translation: CASSFQAAYGYTF.

The genes are TRBV3-1 and TRBJ2-5, with D possibly matching TRBD2 (6 bases). V was shortened by 4 bases and J by 5 bases, with 17 bases between the two germline ends. This CDR3 has 15 amino acids. CDR1 is LGHDT, CDR2 YNNKEL, per germline (reference sequence). CDR3 in amino acids: CASSPGGLATETQYF. The CDR3 coding sequence is TGTGCCAGCAGCCCTGGAGGGCTAGCGACGGAGACCCAGTACTTC.

Only a few counts were recorded for this clonotype. The chain links TRBV7-6 to TRBJ2-7; the D gene is possibly TRBD1 (5 bases). V lost 5 bases and J lost 3, with 11 bases in between. This CDR3 region has 13 residues. CDR1 is SGHVS and CDR2 is FNYEAQ in the germline V gene. The CDR3 loop reads CASSENQGYEQYF. The CDR3, as DNA: TGTGCCAGCAGCGAAAACCAGGGCTACGAGCAGTACTTC.

This clonotype was found many times. The chain combines TRBV4-3 with TRBJ2-1; 9 nucleotides match TRBD2. The CDR3 sequence is 16 residues long. V trimming: 4 bases; J trimming: 5 bases; junction bases outside the gene matches: 9. Per the germline V gene, CDR1 is LGHNA and CDR2 is YSLEER. The CDR3 reads CASSPQGAGGNNEQFF. CDR3 nucleotide sequence: TGCGCCAGCAGCCCTCAAGGGGCGGGAGGGAACAATGAGCAGTTCTTC.

This clonotype was picked up a small number of times. J is TRBJ2-3 and V is TRBV12-3 or TRBV12-4; the D gene is possibly TRBD2 (5 bases). V lost 4 bases and J lost 4, with 12 bases in between. This CDR3 is 14 amino acids long. CDR3 DNA sequence: TGTGCCAGCAGTTCAGATGGAGGAGCAGATACGCAGTATTTT. Translation: CASSSDGGADTQYF.

This clonotype was seen a few times. The rearrangement joins TRBV4-2 to TRBJ1-4; a weak D match, TRBD1 (5 bases). CDR3 size: 15 residues. Germline CDR1 LGHNA, CDR2 YNFKEQ. Deletions cut 0 bases from V and 8 bases from J, with 13 bases between. Here the CDR3 reads CASSQDLGEGEKLFF. CDR3 bases: TGTGCCAGCAGCCAAGATTTAGGGGAGGGAGAAAAACTGTTTTTT.

V usage is TRBV12-3 or TRBV12-4 and J usage is TRBJ2-4; 8 bases fit TRBD2. Germline trimming cut 4 bases from V and 1 base from J; bases unmatched to any gene: 15. This CDR3 is built from 19 residues. CDR3 sequence: CASSSSGSLGRWAKNIQYF. CDR3 bases: TGTGCCAGCAGTTCAAGCGGGAGTTTGGGGAGGTGGGCCAAAAACATTCAGTACTTC.

This clonotype showed up just a few times. The gene calls are TRBV19 and TRBJ2-2; D possibly corresponds to TRBD2 (6 bases). The CDR3 spans 16 residues. V was clipped by 2 bases and J by 1 base, with 11 bases between them. The germline CDR1 and CDR2 sequences are LNHDA and SQIVND (reference sequence). This chain's CDR3 is CASSILAGKNTGELFF. DNA of the CDR3: TGTGCCAGTAGTATATTGGCGGGAAAGAACACCGGGGAGCTGTTTTTT.

V usage is TRBV7-3 and J usage is TRBJ1-6; D is uncertain. Germline V gene data show CDR1 as SGHTA and CDR2 as FQGTGA. The CDR3 consists of 11 residues. V lost 5 bases, J lost 16 bases, and 12 bases lay in between. CDR3 amino acids: CASSHTSVLHF. The CDR3 bases are TGTGCCAGCAGCCACACATCCGTTCTCCACTTT.

This clonotype was observed many times. The genes are TRBV20-1 and TRBJ1-2; TRBD1 matches 8 bases. This CDR3 region has 16 residues. Trimming at V came to 5 bases and at J to 0 bases, leaving 11 bases not matched to a gene. Germline CDR1 reads DFQATT; CDR2 reads SNEGSKA (reference sequence). In nucleotides, the CDR3 is TGCAGTGCTCCTCAGCTTCCGGGACAGGCTAACTATGGCTACACCTTC. Protein sequence: CSAPQLPGQANYGYTF.

This clonotype was detected a few times. This chain joins TRBV20-1 and TRBJ1-4; TRBD1 matches at 7 bases. V was clipped by 5 bases and J by 7 bases; unmatched bases: 10. This CDR3 contains 14 residues. Germline CDR1 DFQATT, CDR2 SNEGSKA (reference sequence). The CDR3 DNA reads as TGCAGTGCTCATGGACAGGCCAGGGGTGAAAAACTGTTTTTT. It encodes CSAHGQARGEKLFF.

In its sample, this clonotype was seen many times. The chain is built from TRBV5-1 and TRBJ2-3; TRBD1 matches 10 bases. The V and J ends lost 0 bases and 6 bases, in that order; junction bases with no gene match: 4. CDR3 size: 15 residues. CDR1 and CDR2 from the germline V gene are SGHRS and YFSETQ. This CDR3 reads CASSLAWGQGDTQYF. The CDR3 region has the DNA TGCGCCAGCAGCTTGGCCTGGGGACAGGGGGATACGCAGTATTTT.

The V and J genes are TRBV7-9 and TRBJ2-4, with 9 nucleotides matching TRBD1. Per germline, CDR1 SEHNR and CDR2 FQNEAQ (reference sequence). Trimming took 5 bases from V and 2 from J; bases not matched to a gene: 4. This CDR3 spans 15 amino acids. CDR3 loop: CASSLQGATKNIQYF. The CDR3 DNA reads as TGTGCCAGCAGCCTACAGGGGGCGACCAAAAACATTCAGTACTTC.

The chain combines TRBV20-1 with TRBJ1-5; D gene unclear. The CDR3 totals 14 residues. V was cut by 4 bases and J by 2 bases, with 12 bases left in between. The germline gives CDR1 DFQATT, CDR2 SNEGSKA (reference sequence). The CDR3 coding sequence is TGCAGTGCTACGAGCCCCACCGGCAATCAGCCCCAGCATTTT. It specifies CSATSPTGNQPQHF.

The rearrangement uses TRBV6-5 and TRBJ2-5; either TRBD1 or TRBD2 may supply D (5 bases each). The J call may be faulty, since TRBJ2-7 better matches the DNA end. Germline V gene sequence: CDR1 MNHEY, CDR2 SVGAGI. This CDR3 has 16 residues. CDR3 amino acids: CASSYGPPGANYEQYV. The CDR3 nucleotides read TGTGCCAGCAGTTACGGACCACCCGGGGCGAACTACGAGCAGTACGTC.

Only a few counts were recorded for this clonotype. The chain recombines TRBV7-9 with TRBJ2-1; weak D call: TRBD2 (6 bases). Germline V gives CDR1 SEHNR, CDR2 FQNEAQ (reference sequence). This CDR3 comprises 16 residues. Trimming took 5 bases from V and 14 from J, leaving 28 bases between them. The CDR3 nucleotides read TGTGCCAGCAGCCCGTCCTCCGGGACTCCCCGAGGGATGGAGTTCTTC. Translated, it gives CASSPSSGTPRGMEFF.

The genes are TRBV7-2 and TRBJ1-1; possibly TRBD1 for D (6 bases). The length of the CDR3 is 16 residues. With 1 base removed from V and 1 base from J, the gap between germline ends came to 13 bases. The germline V gene encodes CDR1 SGHTA and CDR2 FQGNSA. CDR3 DNA sequence: TGTGCCAGCAGCTTAGAGGTACAGGGTACGAACACTGAAGCTTTCTTT. It encodes CASSLEVQGTNTEAFF.